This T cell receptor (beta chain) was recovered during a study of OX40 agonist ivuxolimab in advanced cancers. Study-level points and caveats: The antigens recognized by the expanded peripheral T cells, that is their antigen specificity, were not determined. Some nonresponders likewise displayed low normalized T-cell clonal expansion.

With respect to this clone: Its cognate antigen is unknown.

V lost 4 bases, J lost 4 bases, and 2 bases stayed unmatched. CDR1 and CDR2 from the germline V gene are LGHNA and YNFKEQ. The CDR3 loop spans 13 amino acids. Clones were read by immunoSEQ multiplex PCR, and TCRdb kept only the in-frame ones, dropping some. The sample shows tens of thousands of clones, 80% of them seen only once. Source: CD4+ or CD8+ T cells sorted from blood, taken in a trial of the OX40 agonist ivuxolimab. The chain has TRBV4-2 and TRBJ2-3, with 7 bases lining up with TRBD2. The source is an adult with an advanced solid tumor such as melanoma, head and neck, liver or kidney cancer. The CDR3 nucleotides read TGTGCCAGCAGCCCCGCGGGGGCAGATACGCAGTATTTT. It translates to CASSPAGADTQYF.